Sequencing of this TCR beta chain was carried out in a study of blood T cell repertoires in COVID-19. Study as a whole: Samples representing acute and convalescent COVID-19 were sourced from the United States, Italy and Spain. T cells, B-cell-depleted T cells, or PBMCs provided the cDNA or gDNA that served as material.

As handled by the study authors: Amplified reference gene primers provided the basis for estimating nucleated cell counts. The method was immunoSEQ multiplex PCR; TCRdb's version includes in-frame clones alone and lacks a portion of them. That table gives V, J and clone size, and the DNA gave D and trimming. The table has 110,000 to 150,000 clones, around 90% seen once. The germline gives CDR1 SGHRS, CDR2 YFSETQ. With V trimmed by 2 bases and J by 4 bases, 7 bases remained unmatched. The CDR3 is made up of 15 amino acids. The receptor was isolated from a man between 65 and 85 years old with acute or convalescent COVID-19. Sequences were obtained from peripheral blood. V usage is TRBV5-1 and J usage is TRBJ2-5; 8 nucleotides align to TRBD2. The CDR3 region is CASSFVSGSLETQYF. CDR3 in DNA: TGCGCCAGCAGCTTCGTCAGCGGGAGTCTAGAGACCCAGTACTTC.